The 23 T cell receptor beta chains below come from one sample, sequenced in a study of shared clonotypes between healthy human individuals. CD45RO negativity and positive selection for CCR7 defined naive CD8 cells, a population that excluded terminally differentiated effector memory CD45RA+ cells. Data came from immunoSEQ multiplex PCR; TCRdb stores just in-frame clones and leaves some out. Here the sample spans hundreds of thousands of clones, approximately 95% being singletons. Sequencing was performed on naive CD8+ T cells sorted from blood. The receptors here all came from a woman aged 25-40 years in good health.

The chain has TRBV5-1 and TRBJ2-1; TRBD2 is a possible D gene (6 bases). The V end lost 0 bases, the J end lost 14 bases, and 12 bases lay between the germline ends. The germline V gene encodes CDR1 SGHRS and CDR2 YFSETQ. The CDR3 has 12 amino acids. The CDR3 bases are TGCGCCAGCAGCTTGGAGGGAGCGGGTGAGTTCTTC. Translated: CASSLEGAGEFF.

This clone was detected once. This chain joins TRBV10-3 and TRBJ2-7; weak D call: TRBD1 (5 bases). V lost 2 bases and J lost 4, with 18 bases in between. CDR1 ENHRY and CDR2 SYGVKD come from the germline V gene. The CDR3 has 16 amino acids. The CDR3 DNA sequence: TGTGCCATCAGTGAGAATCCAGGGTTAATTTCTTACGAGCAGTACTTC. This translates into CAISENPGLISYEQYF.

This chain joins TRBV5-6 and TRBJ2-1; tentatively, D is TRBD1 (5 bases). This CDR3 has 16 residues. Trimming pared 4 bases from V and 2 bases from J, leaving 16 bases between. CDR1 and CDR2 from the germline V gene are SGHDT and YYEEEE. The CDR3 is CASSGQGLSPYNEQFF. CDR3 DNA: TGTGCCAGCAGCGGTCAGGGTTTAAGCCCCTACAATGAGCAGTTCTTC.

The chain couples TRBV10-2 to TRBJ2-1, with 14 bases lining up with TRBD2. J lost 8 bases, V lost 0 bases, and 3 bases had no gene match. The CDR3 is 16 amino acids. Germline values: CDR1 WSHSY, CDR2 SAAADI. CDR3 in DNA: TGCGCCAGCAGTGAGTCCCGACTAGCGGGAGGGGATGAGCAGTTCTTC. The encoded protein is CASSESRLAGGDEQFF.

This clone appeared once. V and J are TRBV27 and TRBJ2-7; 10 positions match TRBD1. The V segment lost 2 bases and the J segment 7 bases; nucleotides outside the gene matches: 8. Germline V gives CDR1 MNHEY, CDR2 SMNVEV (reference sequence). The CDR3 runs 15 residues. The chain's CDR3 is CASSLTGTGVWEQYF. In DNA form, the CDR3 reads TGTGCCAGCAGTTTAACCGGGACAGGGGTGTGGGAGCAGTACTTC.

This chain connects TRBV7-8 to TRBJ2-5, with no clear D. The CDR3 covers 13 residues. Trimming pared 5 bases from V and 11 bases from J, leaving 18 bases between. From germline, CDR1 is SGHVS and CDR2 FQNEAQ. This CDR3 reads CASSRRLSAEQYF. The CDR3 DNA follows: TGTGCCAGCAGCCGTCGACTGAGTGCGGAGCAGTACTTC.

V usage is TRBV2 and J usage is TRBJ2-7; 14 nucleotides match TRBD2. This CDR3 has 17 residues. The germline gives CDR1 SNHLY, CDR2 FYNNEI. With V trimmed by 3 bases and J by 2 bases, 6 bases remained unmatched. This CDR3 is CASSEGLAGDRPYEQYF. The CDR3 DNA follows: TGTGCCAGCAGTGAGGGACTAGCGGGAGATCGCCCCTACGAGCAGTACTTC. Filled out from reference TRBV2 and TRBJ2-7, the complete variable domain reads EPEVTQTPSHQVTQMGQEVILRCVPISNHLYFYWYRQILGQKVEFLVSFYNNEISEKSEIFDDQFSVERPDGSNFTLKIRSTKLEDSAMYFCASSEGLAGDRPYEQYFGPGTRLTVT.

The V call is TRBV28, the J call TRBJ1-3, with D possibly matching TRBD1 (5 bases). The V gene's germline CDR1 is MDHEN and CDR2 SYDVKM. The CDR3 runs 12 residues. CDR3 residues: CGTGSSGNTIYF. DNA for the CDR3: TGTGGCACAGGTTCCTCTGGAAACACCATATATTTT.

The sample holds a few counts of this clone. This rearrangement joins TRBV9 to TRBJ1-5, with TRBD1 matching over 9 bases. The V segment lost 3 bases and the J segment 6 bases; nucleotides outside the gene matches: 7. Germline loops: CDR1 SGDLS, CDR2 YYNGEE. The CDR3 sequence is 15 residues long. The CDR3 is CASSGGGQGIQPQHF. CDR3 DNA sequence: TGTGCCAGCAGCGGAGGGGGACAGGGAATTCAGCCCCAGCATTTT.

This sequence joins TRBV7-9 and TRBJ2-1; TRBD2 agrees at 8 bases. After removal of 1 base from V and 6 bases from J, the junction contained 5 bases not matched to a gene. Germline assignment: CDR1 SEHNR and CDR2 FQNEAQ (reference sequence). The CDR3 sequence is 15 residues long. CDR3 protein: CASSLVGRDGNEQFF. The CDR3 region has the DNA TGTGCCAGCAGCTTAGTCGGGAGGGACGGCAATGAGCAGTTCTTC.

V and J are TRBV4-1 and TRBJ2-7; 10 bases are a match to TRBD2. Unmatched junction bases numbered 5, after V lost 1 base and J lost 2 bases. Germline-derived CDR1 and CDR2 are MGHRA and YSYEKL. The CDR3 is made up of 16 amino acids. CDR3 in DNA: TGCGCCAGCAGCCAAGTTAGTACTAGCGGGACCTACGAGCAGTACTTC. Translated: CASSQVSTSGTYEQYF.

This chain links TRBV5-4 with TRBJ1-4; TRBD1 might be the D (5 bases). CDR3 length: 15 amino acids. Per germline, CDR1 SGHNT and CDR2 YYREEE (reference sequence). Trimming took 2 bases from V and 5 from J, leaving 13 bases between them. CDR3 sequence reads: CASSFYQGTNEKLFF. The CDR3 bases are TGTGCCAGCAGCTTCTATCAGGGAACGAATGAAAAACTGTTTTTT. Complete variable domain (other parts from reference TRBV5-4 and TRBJ1-4): ETGVTQSPTHLIKTRGQQVTLRCSSQSGHNTVSWYQQALGQGPQFIFQYYREEENGRGNFPPRFSGLQFPNYSSELNVNALELDDSALYLCASSFYQGTNEKLFFGSGTQLSVL.

The V call is TRBV5-6, the J call TRBJ2-5; TRBD1 or TRBD2 may be the D gene (5 bases each). The better agreement between TRBJ2-7 and the DNA end casts doubt on the J call. CDR3 length: 13 residues. The germline V gene encodes CDR1 SGHDT and CDR2 YYEEEE. The CDR3 reads CASSLGGPYEQYF. For the CDR3, the DNA is TGTGCCAGCAGCTTGGGGGGACCCTACGAGCAGTACTTC.

The chain employs TRBV28 and TRBJ2-5; a weak D match, TRBD2 (6 bases). Germline values: CDR1 MDHEN, CDR2 SYDVKM. V gave up 8 bases and J gave up 5 bases, with 24 bases separating them. CDR3 length: 16 residues. The chain's CDR3 is CASQVPVRTGAETQYF. Here the CDR3 DNA reads TGTGCCAGCCAAGTCCCGGTTAGGACGGGAGCGGAGACCCAGTACTTC.

The chain carries TRBV21-1 and TRBJ1-1. TRBV21-1 has pseudogene status. The CDR3 is made up of 14 amino acids. The CDR3 here is CASSVEEGSTEAFF. The CDR3 DNA reads TGTGCCAGCAGCGTAGAGGAGGGAAGCACTGAAGCTTTCTTT.

The chain couples TRBV28 to TRBJ2-2; D perhaps matches TRBD1 (5 bases). The V gene lost 2 bases and the J gene lost 6 bases, with 10 bases spanning the gap. Germline-derived CDR1 and CDR2 are MDHEN and SYDVKM. There are 14 residues in the CDR3. CDR3 residues: CASSLGQGPGELFF. CDR3 coding DNA: TGTGCCAGCAGTTTAGGGCAGGGCCCCGGGGAGCTGTTTTTT.

V is TRBV13 and J is TRBJ1-2; TRBD1 matches 7 bases. Losses at the gene ends were 5 bases for V and 6 bases for J; bases not matched to a gene: 6. This CDR3 contains 13 residues. Germline lookup yields CDR1 PRHDT and CDR2 FYEKMQ (reference sequence). The DNA of the CDR3 is TGTGCCAGCAGCCGAGGAGGGGGCCATGGCTACACCTTC. Amino acids: CASSRGGGHGYTF.

This chain links TRBV5-4 with TRBJ2-7; 10 bases map to TRBD2. Trimming removed 4 bases from V and 2 bases from J; junction bases left unmatched: 6. The germline gives CDR1 SGHNT, CDR2 YYREEE (reference sequence). This CDR3 is built from 15 residues. The CDR3 DNA is TGTGCCAGCAGCCCCGGACTAGCGGTGACCTACGAGCAGTACTTC. As protein: CASSPGLAVTYEQYF.

J is TRBJ2-7 and V is TRBV2, with a tentative D call TRBD2 (5 bases). CDR3 length: 15 amino acids. V was cut by 2 bases and J by 0 bases, with 11 bases left in between. CDR1 SNHLY and CDR2 FYNNEI come from the germline V gene. The CDR3 reads CASSELDGNSYEQYF. The CDR3 DNA follows: TGTGCCAGCAGTGAATTAGACGGGAACTCCTACGAGCAGTACTTC.

This chain links TRBV15 with TRBJ2-1; maybe TRBD2 (5 bases). The CDR3 is 16 residues long. Trimming stripped 3 bases from V and 5 bases from J, with 17 bases between. Germline V lookup: CDR1 LNHNV, CDR2 YYDKDF (reference sequence). The CDR3 DNA is TGTGCCACCAGCAGGCGCAGCCTGGACTTGAACAATGAGCAGTTCTTC. Protein: CATSRRSLDLNNEQFF.

J is TRBJ2-5 and V is TRBV29-1, with 8 bases matching TRBD2. J was trimmed by 0 bases and V by 4 bases; bases with no gene match: 7. The germline V gene has CDR1 SQVTM and CDR2 ANQGSEA. The length of the CDR3 is 15 residues. The CDR3 reads CSVVSGGMYQETQYF. The CDR3 bases are TGCAGCGTTGTGTCGGGAGGGATGTACCAAGAGACCCAGTACTTC.

This clone was found once. This sequence joins TRBV5-1 and TRBJ2-7; D perhaps matches TRBD1 (6 bases). V was pared by 3 bases and J by 0 bases, with 10 bases between. CDR1 SGHRS and CDR2 YFSETQ come from the germline V gene. The CDR3 has 14 amino acids. CDR3 in amino acids: CASSSRGSSYEQYF. Here the CDR3 DNA reads TGCGCCAGCAGCTCCAGGGGCAGCTCCTACGAGCAGTACTTC. Full variable domain (outside the CDR3, taken from reference TRBV5-1 and TRBJ2-7): KAGVTQTPRYLIKTRGQQVTLSCSPISGHRSVSWYQQTPGQGLQFLFEYFSETQRNKGNFPGRFSGRQFSNSRSEMNVSTLELGDSALYLCASSSRGSSYEQYFGPGTRLTVT.

The chain has TRBV5-1 and TRBJ2-6; D remains ambiguous. Germline loops: CDR1 SGHRS, CDR2 YFSETQ. CDR3 size: 16 residues. V gave up 4 bases and J gave up 2 bases, with 13 bases separating them. CDR3 protein: CASSPDQRAGANVLTF. DNA of the CDR3: TGCGCCAGCAGCCCGGACCAAAGGGCTGGGGCCAACGTCCTGACTTTC. Based on the CDR3 plus reference TRBV5-1 and TRBJ2-6, the full variable domain is KAGVTQTPRYLIKTRGQQVTLSCSPISGHRSVSWYQQTPGQGLQFLFEYFSETQRNKGNFPGRFSGRQFSNSRSEMNVSTLELGDSALYLCASSPDQRAGANVLTFGAGSRLTVL.